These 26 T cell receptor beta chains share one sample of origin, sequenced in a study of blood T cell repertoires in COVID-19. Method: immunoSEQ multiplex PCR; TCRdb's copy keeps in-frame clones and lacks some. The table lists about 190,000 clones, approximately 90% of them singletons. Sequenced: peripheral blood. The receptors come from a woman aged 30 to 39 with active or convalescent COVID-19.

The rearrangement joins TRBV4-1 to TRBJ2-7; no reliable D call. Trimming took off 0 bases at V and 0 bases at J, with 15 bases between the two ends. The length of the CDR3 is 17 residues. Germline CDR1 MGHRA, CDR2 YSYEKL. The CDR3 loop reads CASSQDRNSILSYEQYF. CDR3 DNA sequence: TGCGCCAGCAGCCAAGATCGGAATAGCATCCTCTCCTACGAGCAGTACTTC.

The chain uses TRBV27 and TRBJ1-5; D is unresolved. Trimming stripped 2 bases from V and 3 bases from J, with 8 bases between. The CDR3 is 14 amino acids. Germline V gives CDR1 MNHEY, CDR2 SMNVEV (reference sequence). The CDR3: CASSLGGPNQPQHF. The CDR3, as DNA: TGTGCCAGCAGTTTAGGAGGGCCCAATCAGCCCCAGCATTTT.

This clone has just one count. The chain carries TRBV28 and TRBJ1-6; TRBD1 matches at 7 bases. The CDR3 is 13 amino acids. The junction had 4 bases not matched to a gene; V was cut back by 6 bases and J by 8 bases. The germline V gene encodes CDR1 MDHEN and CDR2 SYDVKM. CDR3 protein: CASRQGQYSPLHF. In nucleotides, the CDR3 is TGTGCCAGCAGACAGGGACAGTATTCACCCCTCCACTTT.

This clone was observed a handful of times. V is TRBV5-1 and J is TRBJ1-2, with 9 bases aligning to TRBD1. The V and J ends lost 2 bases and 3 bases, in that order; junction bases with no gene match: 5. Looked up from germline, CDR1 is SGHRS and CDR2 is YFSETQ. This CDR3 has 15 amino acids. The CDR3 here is CASSFGTGSYYGYTF. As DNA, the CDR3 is TGCGCCAGCAGCTTTGGGACAGGGAGTTACTATGGCTACACCTTC. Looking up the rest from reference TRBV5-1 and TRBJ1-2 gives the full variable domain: KAGVTQTPRYLIKTRGQQVTLSCSPISGHRSVSWYQQTPGQGLQFLFEYFSETQRNKGNFPGRFSGRQFSNSRSEMNVSTLELGDSALYLCASSFGTGSYYGYTFGSGTRLTVV.

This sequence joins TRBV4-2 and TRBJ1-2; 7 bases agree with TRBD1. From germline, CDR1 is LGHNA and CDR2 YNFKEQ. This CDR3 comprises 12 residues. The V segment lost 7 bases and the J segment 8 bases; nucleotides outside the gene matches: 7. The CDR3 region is CASNSPGQGYTF. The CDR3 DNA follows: TGTGCCAGCAATTCACCGGGACAGGGCTACACCTTC.

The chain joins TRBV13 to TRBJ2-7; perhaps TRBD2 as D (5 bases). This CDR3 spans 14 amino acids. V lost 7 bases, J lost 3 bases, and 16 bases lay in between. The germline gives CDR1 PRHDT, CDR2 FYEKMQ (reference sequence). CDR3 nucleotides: TGTGCCAGCACCAAGACCCCCCGGGACTACGAGCAGTACTTC. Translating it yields CASTKTPRDYEQYF.

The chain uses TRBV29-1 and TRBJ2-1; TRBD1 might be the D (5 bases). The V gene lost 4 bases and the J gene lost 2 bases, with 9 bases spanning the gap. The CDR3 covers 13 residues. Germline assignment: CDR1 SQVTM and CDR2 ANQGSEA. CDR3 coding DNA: TGCAGCGTTGCGACAGATACCTACAATGAGCAGTTCTTC. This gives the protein CSVATDTYNEQFF.

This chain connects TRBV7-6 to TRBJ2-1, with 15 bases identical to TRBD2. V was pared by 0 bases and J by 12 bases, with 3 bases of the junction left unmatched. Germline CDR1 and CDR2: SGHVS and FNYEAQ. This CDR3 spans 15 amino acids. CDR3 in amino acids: CASSLAGLAGGGQFF. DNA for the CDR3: TGTGCCAGCAGCTTAGCGGGACTAGCGGGGGGCGGGCAGTTCTTC.

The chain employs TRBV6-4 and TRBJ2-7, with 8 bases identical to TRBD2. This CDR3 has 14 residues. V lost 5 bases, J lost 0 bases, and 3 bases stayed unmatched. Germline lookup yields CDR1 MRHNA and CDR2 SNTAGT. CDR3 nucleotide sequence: TGTGCCAGCAGTCCGAGCGGGAGCTCCTACGAGCAGTACTTC. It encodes CASSPSGSSYEQYF.

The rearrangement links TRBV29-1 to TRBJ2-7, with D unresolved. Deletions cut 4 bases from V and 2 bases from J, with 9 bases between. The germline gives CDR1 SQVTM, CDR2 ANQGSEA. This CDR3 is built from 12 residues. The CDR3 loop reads CSVVVRTYEQYF. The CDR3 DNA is TGCAGCGTTGTGGTCAGAACCTACGAGCAGTACTTC.

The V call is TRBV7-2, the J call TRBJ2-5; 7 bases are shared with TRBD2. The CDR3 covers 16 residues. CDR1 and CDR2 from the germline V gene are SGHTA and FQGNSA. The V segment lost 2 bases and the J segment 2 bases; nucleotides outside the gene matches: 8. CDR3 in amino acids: CASSLTTSAIQETQYF. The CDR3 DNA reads TGTGCCAGCAGCTTAACCACTAGCGCCATACAAGAGACCCAGTACTTC.

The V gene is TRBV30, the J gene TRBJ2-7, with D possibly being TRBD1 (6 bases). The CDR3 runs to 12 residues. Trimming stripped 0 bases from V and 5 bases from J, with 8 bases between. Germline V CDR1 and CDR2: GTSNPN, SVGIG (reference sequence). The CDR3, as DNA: TGTGCCTGGAGTGTACAGGGCAACGAGCAGTACTTC. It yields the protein CAWSVQGNEQYF. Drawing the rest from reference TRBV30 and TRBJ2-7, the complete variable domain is SQTIHQWPATLVQPVGSPLSLECTVEGTSNPNLYWYRQAAGRGLQLLFYSVGIGQISSEVPQNLSASRPQDRQFILSSKKLLLSDSGFYLCAWSVQGNEQYFGPGTRLTVT.

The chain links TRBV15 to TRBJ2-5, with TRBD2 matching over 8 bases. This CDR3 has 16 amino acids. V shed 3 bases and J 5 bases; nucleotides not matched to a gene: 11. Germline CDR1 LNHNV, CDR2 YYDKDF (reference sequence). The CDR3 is CATSSQLAGYGETQYF. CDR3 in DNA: TGTGCCACCAGCAGCCAGTTAGCGGGATATGGGGAGACCCAGTACTTC.

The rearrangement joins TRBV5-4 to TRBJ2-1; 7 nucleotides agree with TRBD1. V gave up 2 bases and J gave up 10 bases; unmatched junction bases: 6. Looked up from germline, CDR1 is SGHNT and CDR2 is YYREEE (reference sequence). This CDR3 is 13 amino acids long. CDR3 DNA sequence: TGTGCCAGCAGCTTTCGACAGGGAGAAGAGCAGTTCTTC. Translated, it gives CASSFRQGEEQFF. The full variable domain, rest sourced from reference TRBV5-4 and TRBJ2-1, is ETGVTQSPTHLIKTRGQQVTLRCSSQSGHNTVSWYQQALGQGPQFIFQYYREEENGRGNFPPRFSGLQFPNYSSELNVNALELDDSALYLCASSFRQGEEQFFGPGTRLTVL.

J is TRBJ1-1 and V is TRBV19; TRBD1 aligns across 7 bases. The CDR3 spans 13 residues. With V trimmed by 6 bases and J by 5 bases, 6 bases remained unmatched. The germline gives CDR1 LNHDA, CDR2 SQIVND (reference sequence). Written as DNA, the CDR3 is TGTGCCAGTAGGTCAGGGGGGTCGACTGAAGCTTTCTTT. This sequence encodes CASRSGGSTEAFF.

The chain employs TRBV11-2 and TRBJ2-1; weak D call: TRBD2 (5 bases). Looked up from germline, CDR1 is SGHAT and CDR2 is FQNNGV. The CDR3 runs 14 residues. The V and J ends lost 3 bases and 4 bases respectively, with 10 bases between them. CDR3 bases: TGTGCCAGCAGCTTTGACGGGGTATACAATGAGCAGTTCTTC. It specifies CASSFDGVYNEQFF.

CDR3 region: CASRGTGGYTF. The DNA for the CDR3 is TGTGCCAGTAGAGGGACTGGGGGCTACACCTTC. The genes are TRBV19 and TRBJ1-2, with a possible D match to TRBD1 (5 bases). The CDR3 contains 11 residues. Between the trimmed V and J ends, which lost 6 bases and 8 bases, there was a span of 10 bases. CDR1 is LNHDA and CDR2 is SQIVND in the germline V gene (reference sequence).

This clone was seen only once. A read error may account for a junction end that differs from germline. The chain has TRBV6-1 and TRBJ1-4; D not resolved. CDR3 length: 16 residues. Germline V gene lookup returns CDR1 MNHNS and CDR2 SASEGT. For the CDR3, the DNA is TGTGCCAGCAGGGAAGGACCCGGGAGGACTAATGAAAAACTGTTTTTT. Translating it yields CASREGPGRTNEKLFF.

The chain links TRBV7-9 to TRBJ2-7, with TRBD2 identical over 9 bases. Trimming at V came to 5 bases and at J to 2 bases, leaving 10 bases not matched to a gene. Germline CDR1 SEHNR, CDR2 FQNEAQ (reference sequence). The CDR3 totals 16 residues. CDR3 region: CASSGRTAGGPYEQYF. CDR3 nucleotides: TGTGCCAGCAGCGGACGAACAGCGGGAGGACCCTACGAGCAGTACTTC. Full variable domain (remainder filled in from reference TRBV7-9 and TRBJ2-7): DTGVSQNPRHKITKRGQNVTFRCDPISEHNRLYWYRQTLGQGPEFLTYFQNEAQLEKSRLLSDRFSAERPKGSFSTLEIQRTEQGDSAMYLCASSGRTAGGPYEQYFGPGTRLTVT.

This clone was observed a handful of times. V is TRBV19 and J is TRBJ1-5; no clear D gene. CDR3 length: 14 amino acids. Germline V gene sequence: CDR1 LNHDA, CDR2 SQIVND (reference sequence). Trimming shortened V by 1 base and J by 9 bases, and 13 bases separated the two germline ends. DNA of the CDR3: TGTGCCAGTAGTATAGGACGGGCGGGAGGGCCCCAGCATTTT. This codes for CASSIGRAGGPQHF.

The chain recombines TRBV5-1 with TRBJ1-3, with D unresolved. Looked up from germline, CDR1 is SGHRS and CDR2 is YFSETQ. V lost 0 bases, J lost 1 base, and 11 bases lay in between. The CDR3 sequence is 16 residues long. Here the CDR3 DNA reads TGCGCCAGCAGCTTGGATCAGGCTTCGTCTGGAAACACCATATATTTT. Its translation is CASSLDQASSGNTIYF.

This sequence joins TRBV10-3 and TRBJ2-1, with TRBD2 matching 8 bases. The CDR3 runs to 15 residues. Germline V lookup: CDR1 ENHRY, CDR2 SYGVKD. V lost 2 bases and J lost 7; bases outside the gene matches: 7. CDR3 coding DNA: TGTGCCATCAGTGAGGGGACTAGGAGGTTGAATGAGCAGTTCTTC. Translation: CAISEGTRRLNEQFF.

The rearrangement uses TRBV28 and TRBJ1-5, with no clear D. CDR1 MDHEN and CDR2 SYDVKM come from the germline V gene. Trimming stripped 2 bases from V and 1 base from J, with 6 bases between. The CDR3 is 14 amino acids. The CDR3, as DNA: TGTGCCAGCAGTTTAGGAGGGAGCAATCAGCCCCAGCATTTT. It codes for CASSLGGSNQPQHF.

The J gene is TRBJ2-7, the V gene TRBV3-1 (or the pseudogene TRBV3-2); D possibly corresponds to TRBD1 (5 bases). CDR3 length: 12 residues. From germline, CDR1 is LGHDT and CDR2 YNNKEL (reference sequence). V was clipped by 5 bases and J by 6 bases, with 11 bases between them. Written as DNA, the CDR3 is TGTGCCAGCAGCGGCAGGGCGGCCGAGCAGTACTTC. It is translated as CASSGRAAEQYF.

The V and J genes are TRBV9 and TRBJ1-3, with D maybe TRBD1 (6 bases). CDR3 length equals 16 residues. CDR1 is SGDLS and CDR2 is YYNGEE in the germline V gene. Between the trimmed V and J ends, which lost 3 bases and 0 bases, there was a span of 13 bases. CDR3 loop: CASSAHTGISGNTIYF. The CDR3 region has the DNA TGTGCCAGCAGCGCCCATACAGGGATCTCTGGAAACACCATATATTTT.

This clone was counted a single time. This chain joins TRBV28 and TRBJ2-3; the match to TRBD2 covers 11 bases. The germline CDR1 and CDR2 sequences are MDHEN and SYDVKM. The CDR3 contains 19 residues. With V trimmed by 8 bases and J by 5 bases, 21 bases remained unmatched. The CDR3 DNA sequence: TGTGCCAGCCAATCACTTACTAGCGGGGGTTTCACGGTCAGAGATACGCAGTATTTT. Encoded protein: CASQSLTSGGFTVRDTQYF.